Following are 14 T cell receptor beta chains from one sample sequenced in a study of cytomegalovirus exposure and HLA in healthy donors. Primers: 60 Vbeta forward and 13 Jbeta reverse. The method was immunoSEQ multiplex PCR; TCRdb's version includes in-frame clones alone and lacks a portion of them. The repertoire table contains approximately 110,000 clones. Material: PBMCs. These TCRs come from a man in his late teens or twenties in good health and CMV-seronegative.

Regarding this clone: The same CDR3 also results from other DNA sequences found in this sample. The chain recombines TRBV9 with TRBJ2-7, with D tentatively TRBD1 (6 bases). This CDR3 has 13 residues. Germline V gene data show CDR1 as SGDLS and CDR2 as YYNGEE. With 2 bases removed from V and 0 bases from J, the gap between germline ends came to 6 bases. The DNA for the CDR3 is TGTGCCAGCAGCGTGACAGGCTCCTACGAGCAGTACTTC. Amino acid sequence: CASSVTGSYEQYF.

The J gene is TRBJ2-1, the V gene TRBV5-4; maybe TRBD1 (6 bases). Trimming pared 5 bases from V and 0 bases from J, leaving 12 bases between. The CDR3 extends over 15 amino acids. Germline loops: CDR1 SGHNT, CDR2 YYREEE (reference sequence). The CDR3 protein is CASSFRGSSYNEQFF. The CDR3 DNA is TGTGCCAGCAGTTTTAGGGGGAGCTCCTACAATGAGCAGTTCTTC. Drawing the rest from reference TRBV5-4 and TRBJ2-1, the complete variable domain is ETGVTQSPTHLIKTRGQQVTLRCSSQSGHNTVSWYQQALGQGPQFIFQYYREEENGRGNFPPRFSGLQFPNYSSELNVNALELDDSALYLCASSFRGSSYNEQFFGPGTRLTVL.

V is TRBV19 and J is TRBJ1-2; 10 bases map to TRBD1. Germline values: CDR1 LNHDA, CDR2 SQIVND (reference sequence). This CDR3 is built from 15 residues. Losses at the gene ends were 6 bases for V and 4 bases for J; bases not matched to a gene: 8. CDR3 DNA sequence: TGTGCCAGTAGGAGGGACAGGGGAGCGGTCTATGGCTACACCTTC. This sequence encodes CASRRDRGAVYGYTF. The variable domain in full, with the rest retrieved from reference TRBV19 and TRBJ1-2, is DGGITQSPKYLFRKEGQNVTLSCEQNLNHDAMYWYRQDPGQGLRLIYYSQIVNDFQKGDIAEGYSVSREKKESFPLTVTSAQKNPTAFYLCASRRDRGAVYGYTFGSGTRLTVV.

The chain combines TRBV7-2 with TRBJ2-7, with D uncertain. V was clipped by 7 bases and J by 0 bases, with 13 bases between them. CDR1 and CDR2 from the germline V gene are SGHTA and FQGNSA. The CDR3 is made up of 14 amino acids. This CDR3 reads CASTESLSSYEQYF. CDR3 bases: TGTGCCAGCACGGAGAGCTTGAGCTCCTACGAGCAGTACTTC.

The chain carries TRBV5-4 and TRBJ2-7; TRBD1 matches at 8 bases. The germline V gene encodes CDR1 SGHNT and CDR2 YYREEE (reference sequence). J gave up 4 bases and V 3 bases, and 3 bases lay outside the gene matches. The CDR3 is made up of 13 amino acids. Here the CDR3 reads CASSWDRLYEQYF. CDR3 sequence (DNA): TGTGCCAGCAGCTGGGACAGGTTATACGAGCAGTACTTC.

CDR3 in DNA: TGTGCCAGCAGTTTATCGATTGTTGGCCCCAATGAGCAGTTCTTC. It translates to CASSLSIVGPNEQFF. The rearrangement joins TRBV27 to TRBJ2-1; D not certain. CDR1 and CDR2 (germline): MNHEY, SMNVEV (reference sequence). V dropped 0 bases and J dropped 6 bases, with 12 bases sitting between them. The length of the CDR3 is 15 residues.

CDR3 loop: CASSPLPPRGPNRDTEAFF. The CDR3 DNA reads TGTGCCAGCTCACCCCTCCCCCCTAGGGGCCCCAATAGGGACACTGAAGCTTTCTTT. The rearrangement links TRBV18 to TRBJ1-1, with D perhaps matching TRBD1 (5 bases). V was trimmed by 3 bases and J by 3 bases, leaving 26 bases between them. This CDR3 is 19 amino acids long. Per germline, CDR1 KGHSH and CDR2 LQKENI.

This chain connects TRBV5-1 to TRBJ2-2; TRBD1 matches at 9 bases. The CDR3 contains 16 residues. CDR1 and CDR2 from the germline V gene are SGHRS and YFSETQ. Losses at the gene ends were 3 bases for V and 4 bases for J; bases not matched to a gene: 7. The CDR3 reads CASSSTGTGSTGELFF. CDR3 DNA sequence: TGCGCCAGCAGCTCCACCGGGACAGGGTCCACCGGGGAGCTGTTTTTT.

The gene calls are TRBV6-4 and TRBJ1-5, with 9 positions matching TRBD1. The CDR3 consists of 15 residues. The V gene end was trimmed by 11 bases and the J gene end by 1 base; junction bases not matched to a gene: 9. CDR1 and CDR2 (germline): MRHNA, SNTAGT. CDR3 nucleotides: TGTGCCGGACAGGGGAGGGGTGGAAGCAATCAGCCCCAGCATTTT. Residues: CAGQGRGGSNQPQHF.

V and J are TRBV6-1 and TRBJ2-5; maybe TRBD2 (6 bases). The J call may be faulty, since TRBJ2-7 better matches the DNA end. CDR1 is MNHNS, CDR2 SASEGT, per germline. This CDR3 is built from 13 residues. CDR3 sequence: CASRGTTTYEQYF. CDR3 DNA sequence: TGTGCCAGCCGGGGGACCACGACCTACGAGCAGTACTTC.

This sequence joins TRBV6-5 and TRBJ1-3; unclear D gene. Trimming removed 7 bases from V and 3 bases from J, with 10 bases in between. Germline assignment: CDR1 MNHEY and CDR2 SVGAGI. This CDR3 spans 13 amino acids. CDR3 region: CASTPSGGNTIYF. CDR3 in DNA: TGTGCCAGCACCCCAAGCGGTGGAAACACCATATATTTT.

The CDR3 nucleotides read TGTGCCAGCAGCTTCGGGACAGCGGACACTGAAGCTTTCTTT. Translation gives CASSFGTADTEAFF. The chain recombines TRBV7-9 with TRBJ1-1; 7 nucleotides line up with TRBD1. From germline, CDR1 is SEHNR and CDR2 FQNEAQ (reference sequence). V trimming: 3 bases; J trimming: 3 bases; junction bases outside the gene matches: 4. The CDR3 spans 14 residues.

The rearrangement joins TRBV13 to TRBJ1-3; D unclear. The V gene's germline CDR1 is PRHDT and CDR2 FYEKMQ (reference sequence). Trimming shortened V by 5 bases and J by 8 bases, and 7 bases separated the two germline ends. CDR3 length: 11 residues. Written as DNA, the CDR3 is TGTGCCAGCAGCGCCCGGGACACCATATATTTT. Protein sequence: CASSARDTIYF.

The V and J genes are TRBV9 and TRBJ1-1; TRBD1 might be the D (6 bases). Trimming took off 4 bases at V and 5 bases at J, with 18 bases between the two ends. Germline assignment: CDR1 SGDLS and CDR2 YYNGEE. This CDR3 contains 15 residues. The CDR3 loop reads CASSPSIYQGTEAFF. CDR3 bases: TGTGCCAGCAGCCCATCCATATACCAGGGGACTGAAGCTTTCTTT. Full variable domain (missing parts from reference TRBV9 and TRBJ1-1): DSGVTQTPKHLITATGQRVTLRCSPRSGDLSVYWYQQSLDQGLQFLIQYYNGEERAKGNILERFSAQQFPDLHSELNLSSLELGDSALYFCASSPSIYQGTEAFFGQGTRLTVV.